This entry concerns a single T cell receptor (beta chain). The same CDR3 is also encoded by other DNA sequences in this sample. This sample is part of a study of shared clonotypes between healthy human individuals. V dropped 0 bases and J dropped 0 bases, with 8 bases sitting between them. Germline V CDR1 and CDR2: SGDLS, YYNGEE. The CDR3 totals 15 residues. Produced via immunoSEQ multiplex PCR; TCRdb's table is partial and in-frame only. Of some 490,000 clones listed, roughly 80% are singletons. The chain has TRBV9 and TRBJ2-3; D call uncertain. This clonotype was obtained from a woman between 40 and 55 years old in good health. Some clones in this sample may be carry-over from other donors' samples. The specimen sequenced was PBMCs. The CDR3 region is CASSVERRSTDTQYF. CDR3 DNA sequence: TGTGCCAGCAGCGTAGAACGGCGTAGCACAGATACGCAGTATTTT.